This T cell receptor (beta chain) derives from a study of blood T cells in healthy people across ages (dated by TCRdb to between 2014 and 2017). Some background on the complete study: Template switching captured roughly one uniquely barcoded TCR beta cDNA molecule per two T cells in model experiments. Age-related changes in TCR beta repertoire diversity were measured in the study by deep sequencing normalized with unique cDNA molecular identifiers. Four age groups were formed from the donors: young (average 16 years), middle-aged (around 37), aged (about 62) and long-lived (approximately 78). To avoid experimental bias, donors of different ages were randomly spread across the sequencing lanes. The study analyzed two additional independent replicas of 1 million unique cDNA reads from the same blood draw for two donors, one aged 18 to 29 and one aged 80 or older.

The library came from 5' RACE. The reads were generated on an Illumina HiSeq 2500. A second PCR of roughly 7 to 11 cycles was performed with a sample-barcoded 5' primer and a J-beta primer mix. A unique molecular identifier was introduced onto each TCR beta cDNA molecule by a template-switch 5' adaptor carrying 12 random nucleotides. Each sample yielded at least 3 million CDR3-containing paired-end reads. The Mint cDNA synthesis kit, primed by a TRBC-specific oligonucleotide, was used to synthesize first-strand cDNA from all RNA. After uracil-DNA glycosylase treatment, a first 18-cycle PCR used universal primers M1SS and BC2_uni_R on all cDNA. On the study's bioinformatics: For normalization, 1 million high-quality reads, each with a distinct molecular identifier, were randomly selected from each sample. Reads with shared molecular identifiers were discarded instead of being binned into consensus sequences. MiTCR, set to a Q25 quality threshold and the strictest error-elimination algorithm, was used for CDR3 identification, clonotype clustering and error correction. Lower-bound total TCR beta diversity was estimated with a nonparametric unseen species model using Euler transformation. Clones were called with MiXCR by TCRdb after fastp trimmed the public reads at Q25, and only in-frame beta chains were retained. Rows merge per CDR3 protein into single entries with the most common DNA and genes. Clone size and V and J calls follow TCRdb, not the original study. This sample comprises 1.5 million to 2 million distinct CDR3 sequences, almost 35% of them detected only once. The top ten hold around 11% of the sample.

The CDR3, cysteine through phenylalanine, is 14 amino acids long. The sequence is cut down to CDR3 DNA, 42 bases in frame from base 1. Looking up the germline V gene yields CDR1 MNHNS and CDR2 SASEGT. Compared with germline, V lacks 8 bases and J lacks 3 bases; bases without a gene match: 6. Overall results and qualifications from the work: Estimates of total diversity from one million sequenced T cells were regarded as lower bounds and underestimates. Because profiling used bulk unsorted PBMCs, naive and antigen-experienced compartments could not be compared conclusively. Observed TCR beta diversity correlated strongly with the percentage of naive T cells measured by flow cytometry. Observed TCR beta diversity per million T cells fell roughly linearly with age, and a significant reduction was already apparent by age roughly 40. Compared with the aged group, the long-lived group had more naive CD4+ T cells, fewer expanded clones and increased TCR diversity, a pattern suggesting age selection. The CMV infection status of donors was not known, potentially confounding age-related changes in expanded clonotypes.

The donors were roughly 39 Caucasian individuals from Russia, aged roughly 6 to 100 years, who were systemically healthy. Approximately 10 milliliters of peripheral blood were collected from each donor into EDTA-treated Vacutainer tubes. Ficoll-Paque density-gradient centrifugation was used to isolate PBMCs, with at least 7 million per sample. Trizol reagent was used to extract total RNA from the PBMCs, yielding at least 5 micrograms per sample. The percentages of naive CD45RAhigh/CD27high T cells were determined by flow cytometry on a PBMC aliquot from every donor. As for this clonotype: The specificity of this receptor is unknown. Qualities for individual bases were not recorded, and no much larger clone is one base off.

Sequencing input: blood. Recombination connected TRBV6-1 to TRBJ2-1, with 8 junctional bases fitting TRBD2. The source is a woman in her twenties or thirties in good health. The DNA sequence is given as TGTGCCAGCGGGCCTAGCGGGTACTACAATGAGCAGTTCTTC. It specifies CASGPSGYYNEQFF.